A selection of T cell receptor beta chains follows, all from one sample in a study of cytomegalovirus exposure and HLA in healthy donors. Method: immunoSEQ multiplex PCR; TCRdb's copy keeps in-frame clones and lacks some. There are about 190,000 clones in the sample; 70% to 75% occur only once, and more than 4% lies in the top ten. What was sequenced was PBMCs. The source is a young man in good health and CMV-seropositive. The CDR3 runs from the conserved cysteine through the conserved F or W. Fields, in order: V gene, J gene, clone size, D gene, CDR3 protein, CDR3 DNA. A D gene is named only where the DNA matches it firmly. Expanded clones get a size class; other rows say once, few or many, or leave the size out.

TRBV9	TRBJ2-2	.	TRBD2	CASRARGVTGELFF	TGTGCCAGCAGAGCCCGGGGGGTCACCGGGGAGCTGTTTTTT
TRBV5-1	TRBJ1-3	.	.	CASSLEGVSSGNTIYF	TGCGCCAGCAGCTTGGAGGGAGTTAGCTCTGGAAACACCATATATTTT
TRBV7-2	TRBJ1-2	.	.	CASSSPGGGGSYGYTF	TGTGCCAGCAGCTCCCCGGGGGGGGGAGGGAGCTATGGCTACACCTTC
TRBV7-2	TRBJ2-1	.	TRBD2	CASSLVGLAVGSEQFF	TGTGCCAGCAGCTTAGTGGGACTAGCAGTAGGGAGTGAGCAGTTCTTC
TRBV9	TRBJ1-6	few	TRBD1	CASSPAQGGSYNSPLHF	TGTGCCAGCAGCCCCGCTCAGGGGGGCTCCTATAATTCACCCCTCCACTTT
TRBV4-3	TRBJ2-7	medium-sized	.	CASRENPQSFEQYF	TGCGCCAGCAGAGAAAACCCACAGAGCTTTGAGCAGTACTTC
TRBV28	TRBJ2-5	.	TRBD2	CASSLGGSGRETQYF	TGTGCCAGCAGTCTGGGTGGGAGCGGGAGAGAGACCCAGTACTTC
TRBV7-2	TRBJ2-2	.	TRBD2	CASTAGGPTGELFF	TGTGCCAGCACCGCGGGGGGGCCCACCGGGGAGCTGTTTTTT
TRBV7-6	TRBJ2-1	.	TRBD2	CASSPMRATGLWGNEQFF	TGTGCCAGCAGCCCAATGAGGGCAACGGGACTATGGGGCAATGAGCAGTTCTTC
TRBV6-1	TRBJ1-1	.	TRBD1	CASSTYRGITEAFF	TGTGCCAGCAGTACGTACAGGGGGATCACTGAAGCTTTCTTT
TRBV27	TRBJ1-5	once	.	CASSSSQGTQPQHF	TGTGCCAGCAGTTCCTCTCAGGGAACCCAGCCCCAGCATTTT
TRBV9	TRBJ2-1	.	TRBD2	CASSLGTSGRAVNEQFF	TGTGCCAGCAGCCTAGGGACTAGCGGGAGGGCGGTCAATGAGCAGTTCTTC
TRBV7-2	TRBJ2-1	few	.	CASSLAAGYYNEQFF	TGTGCCAGCAGCTTAGCAGCGGGTTACTACAATGAGCAGTTCTTC
TRBV27	TRBJ1-1	.	.	CASSFRLGTEAFF	TGTGCCAGCAGTTTCCGACTGGGCACTGAAGCTTTCTTT
TRBV19	TRBJ2-7	.	TRBD2	CASSNGRNEQYF	TGTGCCAGTAGCAACGGGAGGAACGAGCAGTACTTC
TRBV27	TRBJ2-3	.	.	CASSYLQGTYTSADTQYF	TGTGCCAGCAGCTACCTTCAGGGGACCTACACTTCCGCAGATACGCAGTATTTT
TRBV5-8	TRBJ2-2	.	TRBD2	CASTKRGRGNTGELFF	TGTGCCAGCACCAAACGGGGGAGGGGAAACACCGGGGAGCTGTTTTTT
TRBV27	TRBJ2-1	once	.	CASRGRGGQDNEQFF	TGTGCCAGCAGGGGGCGCGGGGGCCAGGACAATGAGCAGTTCTTC
TRBV4-3	TRBJ2-2	.	TRBD2	CASSQELGAGGTGEELFF	TGCGCCAGCAGCCAAGAGTTGGGTGCGGGAGGTACCGGGGAGGAGCTGTTTTTT
TRBV2	TRBJ1-4	.	.	CASRPGHRTEKLFF	TGTGCCAGCAGACCGGGACACCGAACCGAAAAACTGTTTTTT
TRBV10-3	TRBJ1-2	.	TRBD1	CATSHGQGVGDAYGYTF	TGTGCCACCTCCCATGGACAGGGGGTGGGTGATGCCTATGGCTACACCTTC
TRBV6-6	TRBJ2-5	.	.	CASRARETQYF	TGTGCCAGCAGGGCTAGAGAGACCCAGTACTTC
TRBV30	TRBJ1-1	few	.	CAWSVRGLNTEAFF	TGTGCCTGGAGTGTACGGGGATTGAACACTGAAGCTTTCTTT
TRBV7-9	TRBJ2-1	.	.	CASAIGHPSYNEQFF	TGTGCCAGCGCCATCGGCCACCCTAGCTACAATGAGCAGTTCTTC
TRBV21-1	TRBJ2-7	few	.	CASSGQLADF	TGTGCCAGCAGCGGACAGCTAGCGGATTTC
TRBV15	TRBJ2-7	.	.	CATSRGETIDEQYF	TGTGCCACCAGCAGAGGGGAGACAATAGACGAGCAGTACTTC
TRBV6-5	TRBJ2-7	.	.	CASSYSPGVEQYF	TGTGCCAGCAGTTACTCGCCCGGGGTGGAACAGTACTTC
TRBV4-3	TRBJ1-2	.	TRBD1	CASSREGDSNYGYTF	TGCGCCAGCAGCCGGGAAGGGGACAGTAACTATGGCTACACCTTC
TRBV28	TRBJ1-5	.	TRBD1	CASSTDREGNQPQHF	TGTGCCAGCAGTACGGACAGGGAGGGCAATCAGCCCCAGCATTTT
TRBV5-1	TRBJ2-3	.	.	CASSLVRTSTDTQYF	TGCGCCAGCAGCTTGGTCCGGACTAGCACAGATACGCAGTATTTT
TRBV2	TRBJ1-5	.	TRBD1	CASSLDRARNQPQHF	TGTGCCAGCAGCTTAGACAGGGCCCGCAATCAGCCCCAGCATTTT
TRBV28	TRBJ2-3	.	TRBD2	CASRSGGTFTDTQYF	TGTGCCAGCAGATCGGGGGGAACCTTCACAGATACGCAGTATTTT
TRBV18	TRBJ1-4	.	TRBD1	CASSSGTGFEKLFF	TGTGCCAGCTCGTCCGGGACAGGGTTTGAAAAACTGTTTTTT
TRBV27	TRBJ2-5	once	.	CASSRYSQETQYF	TGTGCCAGCAGTCGTTACTCGCAAGAGACCCAGTACTTC
TRBV19	TRBJ2-1	.	.	CASSLWDFYNEQFF	TGTGCCAGTAGTCTTTGGGACTTCTACAATGAGCAGTTCTTC
TRBV2	TRBJ1-2	.	.	CASRGVNYGYTF	TGTGCCAGCAGAGGAGTTAACTATGGCTACACCTTC
TRBV9	TRBJ2-7	.	TRBD1	CASSVEGGTYEQYF	TGTGCCAGCAGCGTAGAAGGGGGCACCTACGAGCAGTACTTC
TRBV19	TRBJ2-2	many	TRBD2	CASRIGLAGGLDTGELFF	TGTGCCAGTAGGATAGGACTAGCGGGAGGCCTCGACACCGGGGAGCTGTTTTTT
TRBV5-1	TRBJ2-5	.	.	CASSPRLGGRKVTQYF	TGCGCCAGCAGCCCACGCCTCGGGGGGCGAAAGGTGACCCAGTACTTC
TRBV5-1	TRBJ2-1	.	.	CASSPGGTYNEQFF	TGCGCCAGCAGTCCGGGGGGCACCTACAATGAGCAGTTCTTC
TRBV27	TRBJ2-1	.	.	CASSFSGSNEQFF	TGTGCCAGCAGTTTCAGCGGCTCCAATGAGCAGTTCTTC
TRBV7-3	TRBJ1-5	once	.	CASSLSGQGGQPQHF	TGTGCCAGCAGCTTATCTGGTCAGGGAGGTCAGCCCCAGCATTTT
TRBV6-1	TRBJ2-2	.	.	CASSTDSNTGELFF	TGTGCCAGCAGTACGGACTCAAACACCGGGGAGCTGTTTTTT
TRBV4-3	TRBJ2-2	.	TRBD1	CASSQVGRRDRGAGELFF	TGCGCCAGCAGCCAAGTTGGCCGGAGGGACAGGGGGGCCGGGGAGCTGTTTTTT
TRBV15	TRBJ2-2	.	TRBD2	CATSRDRSSGSGGELFF	TGTGCCACCAGCAGAGATCGTAGTAGCGGGAGTGGCGGGGAGCTGTTTTTT
TRBV7-8	TRBJ2-7	.	.	CASSLAETALFSYEQYF	TGTGCCAGCAGCTTAGCCGAGACAGCTTTATTTTCCTACGAGCAGTACTTC
TRBV9	TRBJ2-1	.	TRBD2	CASSALYGGGYNEQFF	TGTGCCAGCAGCGCCCTATACGGGGGGGGATACAATGAGCAGTTCTTC
TRBV27	TRBJ1-1	.	.	CASSFLGGNTEAFF	TGTGCCAGCAGTTTCTTAGGGGGTAACACTGAAGCTTTCTTT
TRBV12-5	TRBJ1-2	.	TRBD1	CASGLAAGGSHYGYTF	TGTGCTAGTGGTTTGGCTGCAGGGGGCTCTCACTATGGCTACACCTTC
TRBV27	TRBJ2-5	few	.	CASSPQGLETQYF	TGTGCCAGCTCCCCCCAGGGGTTAGAGACCCAGTACTTC
TRBV30	TRBJ1-3	.	TRBD1	CAWTQGASGNTIYF	TGTGCCTGGACACAGGGGGCGTCTGGAAACACCATATATTTT
TRBV2	TRBJ1-4	once	TRBD1	CASTMDRGEKLFF	TGTGCCAGCACAATGGACAGGGGAGAAAAACTGTTTTTT
TRBV5-8	TRBJ2-3	few	.	CASKSLGADTQYF	TGTGCCAGTAAATCTCTCGGGGCAGATACGCAGTATTTT
TRBV5-1	TRBJ1-1	.	.	CASSLEGNPEAFF	TGCGCCAGCAGCTTGGAGGGGAATCCTGAAGCTTTCTTT
TRBV9	TRBJ1-2	.	.	CASSDPGRAEHYGYTF	TGTGCCAGCAGTGATCCCGGGAGGGCTGAGCACTATGGCTACACCTTC
TRBV6-5	TRBJ2-1	.	TRBD2	CASSSRLAASYNEQFF	TGTGCCAGCAGTTCCCGACTAGCGGCATCCTACAATGAGCAGTTCTTC
TRBV10-3	TRBJ2-5	.	.	CAISEIRGGEQETQYF	TGTGCCATCAGTGAGATTAGAGGGGGGGAACAAGAGACCCAGTACTTC
TRBV4-2	TRBJ2-1	.	TRBD2	CASSQDLASGSHEQFF	TGTGCCAGCAGCCAAGATTTGGCTAGCGGGAGCCATGAGCAGTTCTTC
TRBV18	TRBJ2-5	few	TRBD2	CASSLTIAGGPGETQYF	TGTGCCAGCTCATTGACAATAGCGGGAGGGCCGGGAGAGACCCAGTACTTC
TRBV6-5	TRBJ1-2	.	.	CASSYAAGVNSGYTF	TGTGCCAGCAGTTACGCTGCAGGGGTAAACTCTGGCTACACCTTC